The clone carrying this T cell receptor beta chain was found many times. Antigen: not known. The ends were cut back, 1 base at V and 5 bases at J, with 15 bases in the middle. Germline CDR1 reads MGHRA; CDR2 reads YSYEKL. There are 16 residues in the CDR3. The data were taken from a study of blood T cells in healthy people across ages. A second PCR of 7 to 11 cycles used a sample-barcoded 5' primer and a J-beta primer mix. MiXCR, run by TCRdb on the 5' RACE reads, gives a single entry per CDR3 protein. The table has 550,000 to 650,000 distinct CDR3 sequences, under 30% seen once; the top ten hold more than 15%. Study findings and constraints: Donor CMV infection status was unknown, possibly confounding age-related changes in expanded clonotypes.

The V and J genes are TRBV4-1 and TRBJ2-1; D is tentatively TRBD1 or TRBD2 (5 bases each). Sequencing used blood. The source of this sequence is an elderly woman in good health. The CDR3 loop reads CASSQGMAGTNNEQFF. The CDR3 coding sequence is TGCGCCAGCAGCCAAGGGATGGCAGGGACGAACAATGAGCAGTTCTTC.